This T cell receptor (beta chain) was profiled in a study of blood T cell repertoires in COVID-19. Study at large: Acute and convalescent COVID-19 specimens originated in the United States, Italy and Spain.

The CDR3 spans 15 residues. Germline V gene sequence: CDR1 ENHRY, CDR2 SYGVKD. Trimming took 5 bases from V and 5 from J, leaving 16 bases between them. A few counts support this clone. In the original workflow: For nucleated cells, counts were estimated from reference gene primer amplification. Measured with immunoSEQ multiplex PCR; TCRdb has only the in-frame clones, and not every one. From that table come the V and J calls and clone size; the DNA was used to work out D and trimming. This sample has about 240,000 clones, with approximately 78% found just once. This clonotype was sampled from a woman in her fifties or sixties with active or convalescent COVID-19. The sample was peripheral blood. The chain couples TRBV10-3 to TRBJ2-1; possibly TRBD1 for D (5 bases). As DNA, the CDR3 is TGTGCCATCAGTCAGGGATCCCTCGGAGACAATGAGCAGTTCTTC. Translated, it gives CAISQGSLGDNEQFF.